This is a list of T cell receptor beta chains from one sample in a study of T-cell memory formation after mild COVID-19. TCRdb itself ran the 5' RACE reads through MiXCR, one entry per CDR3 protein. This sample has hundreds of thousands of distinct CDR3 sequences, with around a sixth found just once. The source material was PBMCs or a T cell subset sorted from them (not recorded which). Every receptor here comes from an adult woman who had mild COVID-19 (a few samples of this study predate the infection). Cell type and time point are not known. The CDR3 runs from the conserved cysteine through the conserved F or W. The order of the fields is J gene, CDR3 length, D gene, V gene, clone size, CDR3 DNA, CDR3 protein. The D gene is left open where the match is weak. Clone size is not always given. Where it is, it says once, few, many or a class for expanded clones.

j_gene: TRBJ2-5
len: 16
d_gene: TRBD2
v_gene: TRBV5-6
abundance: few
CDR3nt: TGTGCCAGCAGCTTGTTTTTCGGGAGGGCCGGAGAGACCCAGTACTTC
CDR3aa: CASSLFFGRAGETQYF

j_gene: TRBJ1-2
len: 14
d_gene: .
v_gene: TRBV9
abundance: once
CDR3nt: TGTGCCAGCAGCGTAGGCCAGGGAGTCTATGGCTACACCTTC
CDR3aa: CASSVGQGVYGYTF

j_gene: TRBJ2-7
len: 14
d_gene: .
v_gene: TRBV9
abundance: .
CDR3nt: TGTGCCAGCAGCGTAGCGGACAGCGGCTACGAGCAGTACTTC
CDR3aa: CASSVADSGYEQYF

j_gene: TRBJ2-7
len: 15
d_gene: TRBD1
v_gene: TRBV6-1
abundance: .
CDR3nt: TGTGCCAGCAGTTCTGTCGCGGGACAGGGAGTGGAGCAGTACTTC
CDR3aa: CASSSVAGQGVEQYF

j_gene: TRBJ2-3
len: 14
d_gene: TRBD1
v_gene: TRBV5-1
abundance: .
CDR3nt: TGCGCCAGCAGCCCTGAGGGGGCGTCAGATACGCAGTATTTT
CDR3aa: CASSPEGASDTQYF

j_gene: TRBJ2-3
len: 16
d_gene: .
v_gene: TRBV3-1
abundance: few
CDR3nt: TGTGCCAGCAGCCAAGGGGCCGGCGGTGCCTTGAATACGCAGTATTTT
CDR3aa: CASSQGAGGALNTQYF

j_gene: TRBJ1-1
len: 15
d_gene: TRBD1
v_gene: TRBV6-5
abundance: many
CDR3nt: TGTGCCAGCCGCGGACAGGGGGCAGGGAACACTGAAGCTTTCTTT
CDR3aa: CASRGQGAGNTEAFF

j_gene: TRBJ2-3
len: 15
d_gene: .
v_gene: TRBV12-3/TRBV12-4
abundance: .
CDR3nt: TGTGCCAGCAGTCTCAACGGGGTTCCCGCAGATACGCAGTATTTT
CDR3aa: CASSLNGVPADTQYF

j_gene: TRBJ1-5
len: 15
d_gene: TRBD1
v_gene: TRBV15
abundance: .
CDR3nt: TGTGCCACCAGCACCAAGGACAGGGAATTTCAGCCCCAGCATTTT
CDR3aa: CATSTKDREFQPQHF

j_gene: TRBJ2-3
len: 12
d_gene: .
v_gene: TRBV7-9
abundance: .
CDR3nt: TGTGCCAGCAGCTACTCCGCAGATACGCAGTATTTT
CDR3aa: CASSYSADTQYF

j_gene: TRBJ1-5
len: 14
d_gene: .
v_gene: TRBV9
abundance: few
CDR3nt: TGTGCCAGCAGCAGGGGTAGCGGCAATCAGCCCCAGCATTTT
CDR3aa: CASSRGSGNQPQHF

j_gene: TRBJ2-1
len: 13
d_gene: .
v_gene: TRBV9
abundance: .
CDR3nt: TGTGCCAGCAGCGTAGGATTAGCTTTTGAGCAGTTCTTC
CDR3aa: CASSVGLAFEQFF

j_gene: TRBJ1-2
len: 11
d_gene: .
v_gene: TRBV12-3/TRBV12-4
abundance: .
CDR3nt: TGTGCCAGCAGCCTACAGGCGATTTACACCTTC
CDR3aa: CASSLQAIYTF

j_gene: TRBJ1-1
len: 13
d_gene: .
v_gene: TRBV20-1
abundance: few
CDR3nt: TGCAGTGCCCCCATAAACCGGGGGACTGAAGCTTTCTTT
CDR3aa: CSAPINRGTEAFF

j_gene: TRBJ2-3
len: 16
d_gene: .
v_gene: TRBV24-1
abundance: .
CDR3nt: TGTGCCACCAGTGATAGGTCAAAACTTAGCACAGATACGCAGTATTTT
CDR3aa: CATSDRSKLSTDTQYF

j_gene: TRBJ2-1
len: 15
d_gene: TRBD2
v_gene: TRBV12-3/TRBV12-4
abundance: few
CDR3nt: TGTGCCAGCAGTTTAGACGGGGGGAATTACAATGAGCAGTTCTTC
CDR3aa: CASSLDGGNYNEQFF